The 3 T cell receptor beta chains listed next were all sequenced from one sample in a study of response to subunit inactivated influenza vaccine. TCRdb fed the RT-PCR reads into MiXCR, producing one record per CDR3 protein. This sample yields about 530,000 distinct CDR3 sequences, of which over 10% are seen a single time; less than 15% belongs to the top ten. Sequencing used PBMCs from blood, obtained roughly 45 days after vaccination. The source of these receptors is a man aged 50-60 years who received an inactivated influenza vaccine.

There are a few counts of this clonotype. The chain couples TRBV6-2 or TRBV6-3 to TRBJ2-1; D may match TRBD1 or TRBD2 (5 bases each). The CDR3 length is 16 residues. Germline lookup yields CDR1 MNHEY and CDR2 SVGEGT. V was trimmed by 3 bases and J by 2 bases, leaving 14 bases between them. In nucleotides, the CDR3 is TGTGCCAGCAGTTATATCGGGACCACCGCCTACAATGAGCAGTTCTTC. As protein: CASSYIGTTAYNEQFF.

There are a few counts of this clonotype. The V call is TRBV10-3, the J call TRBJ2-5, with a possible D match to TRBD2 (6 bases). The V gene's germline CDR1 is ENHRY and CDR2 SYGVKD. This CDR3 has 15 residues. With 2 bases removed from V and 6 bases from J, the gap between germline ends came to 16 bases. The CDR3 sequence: CAISEGGTGGQTQYF. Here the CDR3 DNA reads TGTGCCATCAGTGAGGGGGGGACCGGCGGTCAGACCCAGTACTTC.

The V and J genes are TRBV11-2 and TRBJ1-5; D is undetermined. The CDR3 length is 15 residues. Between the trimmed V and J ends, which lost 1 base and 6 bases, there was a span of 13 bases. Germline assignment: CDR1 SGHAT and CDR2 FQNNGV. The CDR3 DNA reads TGTGCCAGCAGCTTAGGAGCCGGGAGCGGTCAGCCCCAGCATTTT. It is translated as CASSLGAGSGQPQHF.